The rows below give T cell receptor beta chains drawn from one sample of a study of cytomegalovirus exposure and HLA in healthy donors. Sequenced by immunoSEQ multiplex PCR; TCRdb stores in-frame clones only, minus some. The data contain roughly 50,000 clones, just under 75% of them singletons. The sample consisted of PBMCs. These receptors were obtained from a young man in good health and CMV-seropositive. CDR3s include the opening cysteine and the closing phenylalanine or tryptophan. The D gene is left open where the match is weak. Clone size, where shown, is once, few, many, or a class for clones that have expanded.

TRBD2,16,TRBV10-3,few,TRBJ2-7,CAISEGLAGLFYEQYF,TGTGCCATCAGTGAGGGACTAGCGGGACTATTCTACGAGCAGTACTTC
TRBD1,16,TRBV11-2,.,TRBJ2-3,CASSFTGQGATDTQYF,TGTGCCAGCAGCTTTACGGGACAGGGGGCGACAGATACGCAGTATTTT
.,15,TRBV2,.,TRBJ2-5,CASSVDGTYTGPQYF,TGTGCCAGCAGTGTTGACGGGACTTACACCGGGCCCCAGTACTTC
TRBD2,14,TRBV10-1,.,TRBJ2-1,CACVAGGPINEQFF,TGCGCCTGCGTAGCGGGGGGGCCGATCAATGAGCAGTTCTTC
.,12,TRBV12-5,once,TRBJ2-3,CASGPGRDTQYF,TGTGCTAGTGGCCCGGGAAGAGATACGCAGTATTTT
.,17,TRBV7-8,.,TRBJ1-3,CASSLFSSPTSGNTIYF,TGTGCCAGCAGCTTATTTTCTAGCCCTACCTCTGGAAACACCATATATTTT
TRBD1,13,TRBV6-5,.,TRBJ1-2,CASSQGTGEGYTF,TGTGCCAGCAGTCAAGGGACAGGGGAAGGCTACACCTTC
.,13,TRBV2,.,TRBJ2-5,CASSEGDKGTQYF,TGTGCCAGCAGTGAAGGGGACAAGGGGACCCAGTACTTC
.,14,TRBV4-1,.,TRBJ2-7,CASSQVLQLYEQYF,TGCGCCAGCAGCCAAGTTTTACAGCTCTACGAGCAGTACTTC
TRBD2,16,TRBV9,.,TRBJ2-5,CASSVGVAGGQETQYF,TGTGCCAGCAGCGTAGGGGTAGCGGGGGGGCAAGAGACCCAGTACTTC
.,13,TRBV12-5,.,TRBJ1-5,CASGQGPNQPQHF,TGTGCTAGTGGTCAGGGGCCCAATCAGCCCCAGCATTTT
.,15,TRBV19,.,TRBJ1-2,CASSAQPRTEGGYTF,TGTGCCAGTAGTGCCCAACCGAGGACCGAGGGTGGCTACACCTTC
.,16,TRBV6-6,few,TRBJ1-2,CASRVGRIGQGDGYTF,TGTGCCAGCAGGGTTGGGCGCATCGGGCAGGGTGACGGCTACACCTTC
.,12,TRBV5-6,few,TRBJ1-2,CASSSGVYGYTF,TGTGCCAGCAGTTCCGGTGTCTATGGCTACACCTTC
TRBD1,15,TRBV5-8,.,TRBJ1-1,CASSSRGHMGTEAFF,TGTGCCAGTTCCTCCAGGGGGCATATGGGGACTGAAGCTTTCTTT
.,18,TRBV28,.,TRBJ2-3,CASSLSIGDTVGTDTQYF,TGTGCCAGCAGTTTAAGTATAGGGGACACCGTGGGGACAGATACGCAGTATTTT
.,15,TRBV19,.,TRBJ2-7,CASSIKGALTYEQYF,TGTGCCAGTAGTATCAAAGGGGCCCTCACCTACGAGCAGTACTTC
TRBD1,14,TRBV4-1,.,TRBJ2-7,CASSQTGTGYEQYF,TGCGCCAGCAGCCAGACCGGGACAGGGTACGAGCAGTACTTC
TRBD2,16,TRBV6-5,.,TRBJ2-1,CASSFLASGGANEQFF,TGTGCCAGCAGTTTCTTGGCTAGCGGGGGGGCAAATGAGCAGTTCTTC
TRBD2,16,TRBV27,many,TRBJ2-7,CASSSGLAGAFYEQYF,TGTGCCAGCAGTTCTGGACTAGCGGGGGCCTTCTACGAGCAGTACTTC
.,17,TRBV4-3,.,TRBJ1-5,CASSQDISGRRLLPQHF,TGCGCCAGCAGCCAAGATATTAGTGGCAGGCGCCTCTTACCCCAGCATTTT
TRBD1,16,TRBV28,.,TRBJ1-2,CASSQYRTGGARGYTF,TGTGCCAGCAGTCAATACCGGACAGGGGGGGCGCGAGGCTACACCTTC
TRBD1,14,TRBV9,.,TRBJ1-1,CASSGDSWDTEAFF,TGTGCCAGCAGCGGGGACAGCTGGGACACTGAAGCTTTCTTT
TRBD2,16,TRBV28,.,TRBJ2-5,CASSPPPTSGRETQYF,TGTGCCAGCAGTCCCCCACCGACTAGCGGGAGAGAGACCCAGTACTTC
.,11,TRBV30,.,TRBJ2-7,CAWTRHREQYF,TGTGCCTGGACCAGACACCGGGAGCAGTACTTC
TRBD2,19,TRBV19,few,TRBJ2-2,CASSMERGLQRGWTGELFF,TGTGCCAGTAGTATGGAGCGGGGGCTTCAGAGGGGGTGGACCGGGGAGCTGTTTTTT
TRBD1,16,TRBV28,.,TRBJ1-1,CASSLSKQGFNTEAFF,TGTGCCAGCAGTTTATCAAAACAGGGGTTTAACACTGAAGCTTTCTTT
TRBD1,12,TRBV29-1,once,TRBJ2-7,CSVGTAGGEQYF,TGCAGCGTAGGGACAGCCGGCGGCGAGCAGTACTTC
.,14,TRBV29-1,.,TRBJ2-5,CSVGRADKGGTQYF,TGCAGCGTTGGTAGGGCGGACAAAGGGGGGACCCAGTACTTC
.,17,TRBV12-5,.,TRBJ1-2,CASGLVLGRDLNYGYTF,TGTGCTAGTGGTTTGGTCCTGGGGAGGGATCTGAACTATGGCTACACCTTC
.,16,TRBV27,.,TRBJ1-5,CASSLSGTVSNQPQHF,TGTGCCAGCAGTTTATCGGGGACTGTCAGCAATCAGCCCCAGCATTTT
TRBD1,17,TRBV30,once,TRBJ2-7,CAWSVRTQGALTYEQYF,TGTGCCTGGAGTGTACGGACGCAGGGGGCCCTTACCTACGAGCAGTACTTC
.,14,TRBV11-2,few,TRBJ1-5,CASSLGTDGQPQHF,TGTGCCAGCAGCTTAGGTACAGACGGTCAGCCCCAGCATTTT
.,16,TRBV5-6,.,TRBJ2-7,CASSLAEGIKDYEQYF,TGTGCCAGCAGCTTGGCCGAGGGCATCAAGGACTACGAGCAGTACTTC
.,16,TRBV7-8,.,TRBJ2-7,CASSFPITGYSYEQYF,TGTGCCAGCAGCTTCCCCATCACAGGGTACTCCTACGAGCAGTACTTC
TRBD1,16,TRBV5-6,few,TRBJ1-1,CASSLLLTGGNTEAFF,TGTGCCAGCAGCTTATTATTGACAGGGGGAAACACTGAAGCTTTCTTT
TRBD2,14,TRBV6-1,few,TRBJ2-7,CANPTSGGPYEQYF,TGTGCCAACCCAACTAGCGGGGGACCTTACGAGCAGTACTTC
.,12,TRBV5-1,.,TRBJ1-2,CASSFTGNGYTF,TGCGCCAGCAGCTTTACAGGGAATGGCTACACCTTC
.,15,TRBV11-2,.,TRBJ1-2,CASSVGGGAAYGYTF,TGTGCCAGCAGCGTAGGGGGTGGGGCTGCCTATGGCTACACCTTC
TRBD1,16,TRBV4-2,.,TRBJ1-2,CASSQAGQGGFYGYTF,TGTGCCAGCAGCCAGGCGGGACAGGGGGGCTTCTATGGCTACACCTTC
.,13,TRBV11-2,.,TRBJ2-2,CASSTTGTGELFF,TGTGCCAGCAGCACCACAGGGACCGGGGAGCTGTTTTTT
TRBD2,17,TRBV28,.,TRBJ2-7,CASRHHTGRGRAYEQYF,TGTGCCAGCAGACACCATACCGGGCGGGGGAGGGCCTACGAGCAGTACTTC
TRBD2,15,TRBV27,.,TRBJ2-5,CASSLDRGGQETQYF,TGTGCCAGCAGTTTAGATCGGGGGGGACAAGAGACCCAGTACTTC
TRBD2,14,TRBV19,.,TRBJ2-7,CASSSSGVTYEQYF,TGTGCCAGTAGTAGTAGCGGGGTTACCTACGAGCAGTACTTC
TRBD2,16,TRBV7-9,.,TRBJ2-7,CASSHSTGTSGGPQYF,TGTGCCAGCAGCCACTCAACCGGGACTAGCGGGGGGCCGCAGTACTTC
TRBD2,16,TRBV5-1,.,TRBJ2-1,CASSLAAGGPLYEQFF,TGCGCCAGCAGCTTGGCCGCGGGGGGACCCCTCTATGAGCAGTTCTTC
.,17,TRBV9,.,TRBJ1-6,CASSVDWGGATNSPLHF,TGTGCCAGCAGCGTAGATTGGGGGGGGGCAACGAATTCACCCCTCCACTTT
TRBD2,17,TRBV6-1,many,TRBJ2-1,CASSEEIGAGRHNEQFF,TGTGCCAGCAGTGAAGAGATTGGAGCGGGGAGACACAATGAGCAGTTCTTC
.,17,TRBV7-7,.,TRBJ2-6,CASSPETPGAGANVLTF,TGTGCCAGCAGCCCCGAAACTCCAGGGGCTGGGGCCAACGTCCTGACTTTC
.,15,TRBV10-3,.,TRBJ2-3,CAISESPSSTDTQYF,TGTGCCATCAGTGAGTCGCCGAGTAGCACAGATACGCAGTATTTT
TRBD2,15,TRBV4-3,.,TRBJ2-1,CASSLDPGGYNEQFF,TGCGCCAGCAGCCTAGATCCGGGGGGGTACAATGAGCAGTTCTTC
.,16,TRBV4-1,.,TRBJ2-3,CASSQGAGMVTDTQYF,TGCGCCAGCAGCCAAGGGGCGGGGATGGTCACAGATACGCAGTATTTT
TRBD1,14,TRBV2,few,TRBJ1-4,CASRPGTVNEKLFF,TGTGCCAGCAGACCCGGGACAGTTAATGAAAAACTGTTTTTT
TRBD2,15,TRBV7-2,.,TRBJ2-7,CASSLVPSGGYEQYF,TGTGCCAGCAGCTTAGTACCTAGCGGGGGTTACGAGCAGTACTTC
.,15,TRBV19,.,TRBJ2-5,CASSIDRVAAETQYF,TGTGCCAGTAGTATAGATCGGGTAGCGGCAGAGACCCAGTACTTC